The entry below gives a single T cell receptor (beta chain) sequence along with its context. Its recognized antigen is unknown. Within one base of it there is no much larger clone, and no base qualities were kept. This specimen belongs to a study of T cell changes during pregnancy in multiple sclerosis (dated by TCRdb to the late 2010s). The study in broad terms: Changes in the T cell repertoire over the course of pregnancy were examined in this study in women with multiple sclerosis.

The CDR3 has 13 amino acids, counting the end cysteine and phenylalanine. Kept here is only the CDR3 DNA, which spans 39 bases and is read in frame from base 1. CDR1 SGHVS and CDR2 FNYEAQ are derived from the germline V gene. Ends trimmed: V by 5 bases, J by 2 bases; bases unmatched to a gene: 3. The library was built by means of the immunoSEQ multiplex PCR assay. As stored in TCRdb, this immuneACCESS dataset retains in-frame rearrangements with V and J assigned. A fraction of the clones does not appear; measured against another copy, unresolved V genes explain less than half of the discrepancy, and the remainder lacks a known reason. This sample has under 10,000 clones in its table, and 87% of those were observed once. About 5.2% of the sample comes from the top ten.

The rearranged segments are TRBV7-6 and TRBJ2-7, and 7 junctional nucleotides match TRBD2. This material consisted of CD8+ T cells from peripheral blood mononuclear cells, taken in the first trimester of pregnancy. The sequence derives from a female donor in good health, enrolled as a control in a pregnancy study. The DNA sequence is TGTGCCAGCAGCCAAAGCGGGACCTACGAGCAGTACTTC. Translated, this is CASSQSGTYEQYF.